The clone carrying this T cell receptor beta chain was detected many times. The antigen is unknown. V gave up 4 bases and J gave up 3 bases, with 10 bases separating them. The CDR3 extends over 12 amino acids. Germline CDR1 and CDR2: SQVTM and ANQGSEA. Expressed TCRB transcripts got sequenced, as all isolated RNA was reverse transcribed. Measured with immunoSEQ multiplex PCR; TCRdb has only the in-frame clones, and not every one. The data show over 150,000 clones, just over 8% seen once. This specimen belongs to a study of beta chain features in type 1 diabetes. The study, taken as a whole, reports: Patients with type 1 diabetes showed fewer VDJ junction insertions and more deletions. Within each of all four CD4+ subsets, Type 1 diabetes patients had TCRB CDR3s that were moderately but significantly shorter.

The J gene is TRBJ2-7, the V gene TRBV29-1; weak D call: TRBD1 (5 bases). The sequence was obtained from a woman aged 18-29 years with type 1 diabetes. Source material: central memory CD4+ T cells from blood. The CDR3 DNA is TGCAGCGTTGCTGGCGACAGCTACGAGCAGTACTTC. Translation gives CSVAGDSYEQYF.